This record concerns one TCR beta chain sequence. The data stem from a study of blood T cell repertoires in COVID-19. Whole-study context: Spain, Italy and the United States supplied samples that represented acute and convalescent COVID-19. Sample material is recorded as cDNA or gDNA derived from T cells, B-cell-depleted T cells, or PBMCs.

Per the study methods: Quantification of nucleated cells was approximated via reference gene primer amplification. TCRdb's copy holds only in-frame clones and misses some; the assay was immunoSEQ multiplex PCR. V, J and clone size are taken as reported in that table, and D and trimming were inferred from the DNA itself. In the table there are 30,000 to 45,000 clones, around nine tenths of which are singletons. The receptor's source is a human donor in a cohort sampled during active COVID-19. Source material: peripheral blood.

The CDR3, as DNA: TGTGCCAGCGGGGGACAGGGCGGTTTGGTCGCTGAAGCTTTCTTT. Amino acid sequence: CASGGQGGLVAEAFF. The chain couples TRBV7-2 to TRBJ1-1; TRBD1 agrees at 9 bases. The germline V gene has CDR1 SGHTA and CDR2 FQGNSA. The CDR3 runs 15 residues. The V and J ends lost 8 bases and 6 bases, in that order; junction bases with no gene match: 13.